Here is one T cell receptor (beta chain) with its context. Its specificity is not known. The sample originates from a study of long-term antiretroviral therapy in people with HIV. Study conclusions and caveats: The range of CDR3 lengths in HIV repertoires proved narrower than that found in controls.

J gave up 5 bases and V 2 bases, and 8 bases lay outside the gene matches. The CDR3 runs 15 residues. Germline V CDR1 and CDR2: MNHNY, SVGAGI (reference sequence). Survey-level resolution applied to immunoSEQ assay v3.0. Clones were read by immunoSEQ multiplex PCR, and TCRdb kept only the in-frame ones, dropping some. The data hold about 19,000 clones, with over 65% observed a single time. The clonotype was recovered from a woman between 50 and 59 years old with HIV. V is TRBV6-6 and J is TRBJ1-1; 7 bases map to TRBD1. Here the sequenced sample was unsorted PBMCs, taken 0.5 years before starting antiretroviral therapy. In DNA form, the CDR3 reads TGTGCCAGCAGTTACGGCAGGGGGACGAAGACTGAAGCTTTCTTT. This translates into CASSYGRGTKTEAFF.